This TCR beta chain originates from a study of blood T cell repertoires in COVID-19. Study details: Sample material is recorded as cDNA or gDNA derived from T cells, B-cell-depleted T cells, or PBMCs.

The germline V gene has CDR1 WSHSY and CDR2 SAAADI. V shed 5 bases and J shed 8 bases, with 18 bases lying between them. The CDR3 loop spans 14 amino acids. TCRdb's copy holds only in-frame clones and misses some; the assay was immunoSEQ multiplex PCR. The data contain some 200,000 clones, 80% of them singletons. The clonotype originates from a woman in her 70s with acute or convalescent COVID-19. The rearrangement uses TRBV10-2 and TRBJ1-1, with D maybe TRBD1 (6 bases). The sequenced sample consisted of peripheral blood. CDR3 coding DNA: TGCGCCAGCAGTCATCCGGGACAAGAAAAGGAAGCTTTCTTT. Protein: CASSHPGQEKEAFF.